The 18 T cell receptor beta chains given below trace back to one sample, sequenced in a study of post-analysis software for immune sequencing data (dated by TCRdb to the mid-2010s). Here is what the overall study found, with its caveats: Roughly 5 TRBV segments, including TRBV5-6, TRBV5-1 and TRBV20-1, were significantly more frequent in patients than controls.

These receptors have no identified antigens. The protocol used for the library was PCR. These reads were obtained on an Illumina HiSeq 2500. Unique molecular identifiers were incorporated into TCR beta cDNA libraries to reduce PCR and sequencing biases. TCRdb reprocessed the public reads (quality trimming at Q25 with fastp, clone calling with MiXCR) and kept in-frame beta chains. Merged by CDR3 protein, the rows form single entries marked with the most common genes and DNA. A total of roughly 730,000 distinct CDR3 sequences appear in this sample, 30% of them only once. The biggest ten clones account for roughly 0.54% of the sample. Sequences were obtained from blood. These receptors all stem from a girl aged 5 to 17 with multiple sclerosis.

The V call is TRBV6-1, the J call TRBJ2-3; no reliable D call. The V and J ends lost 1 base and 6 bases respectively, with 17 bases between them. This CDR3 has 16 amino acids. CDR1 is MNHNS, CDR2 SASEGT, per germline. CDR3 sequence (DNA): TGTGCCAGCAGTGAAGGGATAGCTCCACGAGCGGATACGCAGTATTTT. It codes for CASSEGIAPRADTQYF.

The rearrangement links TRBV7-2 to TRBJ2-7; 11 bases fit TRBD2. Germline CDR1 reads SGHTA; CDR2 reads FQGNSA. This CDR3 region has 19 residues. The V and J ends lost 1 base and 0 bases, in that order; junction bases with no gene match: 11. CDR3 sequence (DNA): TGTGCCAGCAGCTTAGAGACTAGCGGGAACCCTTTCTTCTCCTACGAGCAGTACTTC. As protein: CASSLETSGNPFFSYEQYF.

The chain links TRBV3-1 to TRBJ2-7; the D is unclear. The ends were cut back, 4 bases at V and 7 bases at J, with 29 bases in the middle. Germline lookup yields CDR1 LGHDT and CDR2 YNNKEL (reference sequence). CDR3 size: 18 residues. CDR3 nucleotides: TGTGCCAGCAGCCCTCGGGCTCCGGGTCATCTGTCCTACAATGAGCAGTACTTC. As protein: CASSPRAPGHLSYNEQYF.

The chain is built from TRBV7-2 and TRBJ2-5; 9 nucleotides match TRBD1. The J segment lost 1 base and the V segment lost 5 bases, leaving 2 bases of the junction unmatched. CDR3 length: 14 residues. The germline V gene encodes CDR1 SGHTA and CDR2 FQGNSA. Here the CDR3 reads CASSRTGVQETQYF. The CDR3, as DNA: TGTGCCAGCAGCCGGACAGGGGTCCAAGAGACCCAGTACTTC.

J is TRBJ2-4 and V is TRBV7-9; the match to TRBD1 covers 7 bases. Germline V gene sequence: CDR1 SEHNR, CDR2 FQNEAQ (reference sequence). The ends lost 6 bases at V and 9 bases at J; junction bases unmatched: 8. This CDR3 is built from 13 residues. CDR3 DNA: TGTGCCAGCAGATGGGACAGCACCGGCATTCAGTACTTC. This encodes CASRWDSTGIQYF.

The chain recombines TRBV10-3 with TRBJ1-6; D may be TRBD1 (6 bases). Germline CDR1 is ENHRY and CDR2 is SYGVKD. V lost 6 bases and J 4 bases, leaving 10 bases between the germline ends. The CDR3 is 14 amino acids. The DNA of the CDR3 is TGTGCCATCAGGGGGGCAGATTATAATTCACCCCTCCACTTT. Translated: CAIRGADYNSPLHF.

The chain has TRBV5-6 and TRBJ2-5; D is undetermined. CDR3 length: 17 residues. CDR1 is SGHDT, CDR2 YYEEEE, per germline. V gave up 3 bases and J gave up 0 bases, with 18 bases separating them. CDR3 protein: CASSSDLGSVNQETQYF. In nucleotides, the CDR3 is TGTGCCAGCAGCTCCGACTTGGGTTCGGTTAACCAAGAGACCCAGTACTTC.

This clonotype was counted between two and nine times. The J gene is TRBJ2-7, the V gene TRBV15, with D unresolved. The CDR3 is 15 amino acids. Germline CDR1 LNHNV, CDR2 YYDKDF (reference sequence). V shed 0 bases and J shed 5 bases, with 14 bases lying between them. The CDR3 nucleotides are TGTGCCACCAGCAGAGATCGGGTGGCGGTCAACGAGCAGTACTTC. It encodes CATSRDRVAVNEQYF.

This clonotype was found a few times. This chain uses TRBV6-4 with TRBJ2-1; weak D call: TRBD2 (5 bases). Trimming removed 9 bases at V and 3 bases at J, with 15 bases between. Germline V gives CDR1 MRHNA, CDR2 SNTAGT. CDR3 length equals 14 residues. The CDR3 DNA sequence: TGTGCCAGAACCTGGGCGGGCCACTACAATGAGCAGTTCTTC. It specifies CARTWAGHYNEQFF.

This clonotype was found a few times. The chain combines TRBV20-1 with TRBJ2-7; 14 bases are a match to TRBD2. The J call may not be correct, given that the DNA end is closer to TRBJ2-5. The CDR3 runs to 15 residues. Germline values: CDR1 DFQATT, CDR2 SNEGSKA (reference sequence). The DNA for the CDR3 is TGCAGTGCTCAGGATGGGACTAGCGGGAGTGAGACCCAGTACTTC. Its protein is CSAQDGTSGSETQYF.

This clonotype was recorded at least ten times. The J gene is TRBJ2-7, the V gene TRBV5-1; no clear D gene. This CDR3 has 15 residues. CDR1 and CDR2 from the germline V gene are SGHRS and YFSETQ. Trimming took 3 bases from V and 2 from J, leaving 15 bases between them. This CDR3 is CASSSGRPRTYEQYF. The DNA for the CDR3 is TGCGCCAGCAGCTCCGGACGCCCAAGGACCTACGAGCAGTACTTC.

This clonotype was seen only a few times. The V and J genes are TRBV10-3 and TRBJ1-4, with TRBD1 identical over 12 bases. The J segment lost 8 bases and the V segment lost 6 bases, leaving 4 bases of the junction unmatched. Per germline, CDR1 ENHRY and CDR2 SYGVKD. CDR3 length: 14 residues. CDR3 sequence: CAISGTGGGEKLFF. In DNA form, the CDR3 reads TGTGCCATCAGCGGGACAGGGGGCGGCGAAAAACTGTTTTTT.

This clonotype was observed at least ten times. The junction departs from germline at one end; a sequencing error may be responsible. The V and J genes are TRBV7-2 and TRBJ1-2, with D possibly being TRBD1 (6 bases). The germline V gene encodes CDR1 SGHTA and CDR2 FQGNSA. This CDR3 is 13 amino acids long. For the CDR3, the DNA is TGTGCCAGCGGCTTCCGGGGGCTAGATGGCTACACCTTC. Translating it yields CASGFRGLDGYTF.

V and J are TRBV11-2 and TRBJ2-7; D unclear. V shed 5 bases and J shed 4 bases, with 9 bases lying between them. This CDR3 region has 12 residues. CDR1 is SGHAT, CDR2 FQNNGV, per germline. The CDR3 DNA reads TGTGCCAGCAGCCTCATACAGTACGAGCAGTACTTC. Its translation: CASSLIQYEQYF. The full variable domain, with the rest looked up from reference TRBV11-2 and TRBJ2-7, is EAGVAQSPRYKIIEKRQSVAFWCNPISGHATLYWYQQILGQGPKLLIQFQNNGVVDDSQLPKDRFSAERLKGVDSTLKIQPAKLEDSAVYLCASSLIQYEQYFGPGTRLTVT.

This clonotype has at least ten counts. The rearrangement links TRBV10-3 to TRBJ2-5, with a possible D match to TRBD1 (6 bases). In germline, CDR1 is ENHRY, CDR2 SYGVKD. V was shortened by 0 bases and J by 5 bases, with 13 bases between the two germline ends. This CDR3 is 15 amino acids long. The CDR3 DNA reads as TGTGCCATCAGTGAGTCGTTCCGGCAGGGGGAGACCCAGTACTTC. Its protein product is CAISESFRQGETQYF.

The chain couples TRBV12-3 or TRBV12-4 to TRBJ2-1; 8 bases agree with TRBD1. The CDR3 runs to 15 residues. Trimming took 8 bases from V and 0 from J; bases not matched to a gene: 6. CDR3 region: CASSGGTGSYNEQFF. In nucleotides, the CDR3 is TGTGCCAGCTCAGGCGGGACAGGCTCCTACAATGAGCAGTTCTTC.

This chain uses TRBV12-3 or TRBV12-4 with TRBJ1-5; TRBD1 agrees at 8 bases. V shed 4 bases, J shed 0 bases, and the junction held 5 bases outside the gene matches. This CDR3 is 16 amino acids long. CDR3 protein: CASSSRGQDSNQPQHF. DNA for the CDR3: TGTGCCAGCAGTTCGCGGGGACAGGATAGCAATCAGCCCCAGCATTTT.

This clonotype was counted between two and nine times. The chain uses TRBV20-1 and TRBJ1-5; 7 positions match TRBD1. The CDR3 sequence is 15 residues long. CDR1 is DFQATT, CDR2 SNEGSKA, per germline (reference sequence). V lost 4 bases to trimming and J lost 3 bases; unmatched junction nucleotides: 9. The CDR3 region is CSATQQGRDNQPQHF. In DNA form, the CDR3 reads TGCAGTGCTACCCAACAGGGGAGGGACAATCAGCCCCAGCATTTT.